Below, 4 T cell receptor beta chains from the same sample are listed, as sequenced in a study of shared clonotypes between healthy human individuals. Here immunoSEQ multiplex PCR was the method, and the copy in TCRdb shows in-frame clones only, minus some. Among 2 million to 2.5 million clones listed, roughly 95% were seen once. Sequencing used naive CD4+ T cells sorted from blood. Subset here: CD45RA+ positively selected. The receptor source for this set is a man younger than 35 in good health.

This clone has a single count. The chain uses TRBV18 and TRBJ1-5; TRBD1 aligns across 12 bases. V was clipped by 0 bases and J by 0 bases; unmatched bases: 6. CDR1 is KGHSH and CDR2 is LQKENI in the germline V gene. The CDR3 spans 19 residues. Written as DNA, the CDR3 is TGTGCCAGCTCACCACCCGGGACAGGGGGCCAGTATAGCAATCAGCCCCAGCATTTT. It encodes CASSPPGTGGQYSNQPQHF.

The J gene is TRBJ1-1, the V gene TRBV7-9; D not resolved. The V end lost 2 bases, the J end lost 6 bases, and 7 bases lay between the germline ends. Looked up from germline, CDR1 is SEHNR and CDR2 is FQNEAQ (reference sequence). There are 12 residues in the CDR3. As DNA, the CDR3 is TGTGCCAGCAGCTTATTTACCCCTGAAGCTTTCTTT. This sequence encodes CASSLFTPEAFF.

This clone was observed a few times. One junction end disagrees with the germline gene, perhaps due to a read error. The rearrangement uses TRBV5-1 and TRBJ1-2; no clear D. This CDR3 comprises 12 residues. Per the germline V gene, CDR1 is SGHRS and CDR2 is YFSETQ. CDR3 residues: CASSLESGVVAF. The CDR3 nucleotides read TGCGCCAGCAGCTTGGAGTCGGGAGTAGTCGCCTTC.

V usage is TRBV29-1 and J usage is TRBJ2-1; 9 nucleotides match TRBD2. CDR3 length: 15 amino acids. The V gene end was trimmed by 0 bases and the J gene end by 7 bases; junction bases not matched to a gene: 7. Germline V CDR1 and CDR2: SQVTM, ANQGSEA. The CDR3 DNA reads TGCAGCGTTGAAGAAGTAGCGGGGGCCGGGAATGAGCAGTTCTTC. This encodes CSVEEVAGAGNEQFF.